This is a list of T cell receptor beta chains from one sample in a study of OX40 agonist ivuxolimab in advanced cancers. Data came from immunoSEQ multiplex PCR; TCRdb stores just in-frame clones and leaves some out. The table shows about 71,000 clones, with about 94% occurring only once. The specimen comprised CD4+ or CD8+ T cells sorted from blood, sampled in a trial of the OX40 agonist ivuxolimab. The receptors originated from an adult with an advanced solid tumor such as melanoma, head and neck, liver or kidney cancer. Both conserved end residues are part of each CDR3. Each record gives: D gene, J gene, V gene, CDR3 length, CDR3 protein, CDR3 DNA. D genes are given only for firm matches.

. TRBJ1-6 TRBV4-3 13 CASSQEDNSPLHF TGCGCCAGCAGCCAAGAGGATAATTCACCCCTCCACTTT
TRBD1 TRBJ2-3 TRBV10-2 17 CASSVFEGQGGTDTQYF TGCGCCAGCAGTGTTTTTGAGGGACAGGGCGGCACAGATACGCAGTATTTT
. TRBJ2-6 TRBV9 15 CASALDGSGANVLTF TGTGCCAGTGCACTGGACGGCTCTGGGGCCAACGTCCTGACTTTC
. TRBJ1-1 TRBV5-4 15 CASSITFGGTTEAFF TGTGCCAGCAGCATTACCTTTGGGGGAACCACTGAAGCTTTCTTT
TRBD1 TRBJ2-1 TRBV6-5 15 CASRTGTGLYNEQFF TGTGCCAGCAGGACCGGGACAGGGCTCTACAATGAGCAGTTCTTC
TRBD1 TRBJ1-1 TRBV10-3 14 CAIWAGGMNTEAFF TGTGCCATCTGGGCAGGGGGTATGAACACTGAAGCTTTCTTT
. TRBJ2-7 TRBV18 15 CASSLWTRQGNEQYF TGTGCCAGCTCACTATGGACACGGCAGGGAAACGAGCAGTACTTC
TRBD2 TRBJ2-1 TRBV14 17 CASSQVSGGASYNEQFF TGTGCCAGCAGCCAAGTCAGCGGGGGGGCTTCCTACAATGAGCAGTTCTTC
TRBD2 TRBJ2-7 TRBV27 14 CASSLGTSGMKQYF TGTGCCAGCAGTTTAGGGACTAGCGGGATGAAGCAGTACTTC
TRBD1 TRBJ2-1 TRBV9 16 CASSAGETGAYNEQFF TGTGCCAGCAGCGCGGGGGAGACAGGGGCGTACAATGAGCAGTTCTTC